This note documents a single TCR beta chain sequence. Its antigen is undetermined. This entry belongs to a study of OX40 agonist ivuxolimab in advanced cancers. Collection of blood occurred at baseline, at cycle 4 day 1, and at cycle 7 day 1. Assay used: immunoSEQ multiplex PCR; TCRdb lists only in-frame clones, some missing. The sample includes 60,000 or so clones, 80% to 95% of them seen just once. Study findings and constraints: The average count of expanded clones was higher among CD8+ T cells than among CD4+. Normalized expansion of T-cell clones was also low for some nonresponders.

The sequencing used CD4+ or CD8+ T cells sorted from blood, collected in a trial of the OX40 agonist ivuxolimab. The receptor was derived from an adult with an advanced solid tumor such as melanoma, head and neck, liver or kidney cancer.

In DNA, the CDR3 is TGCGCCAGCAGCTTCAAGACAGGCCACACTGAAGCTTTCTTT. Its translation is CASSFKTGHTEAFF. This chain links TRBV5-1 with TRBJ1-1; a possible D gene is TRBD1 (6 bases). This CDR3 region has 14 residues. V lost 2 bases to trimming and J lost 3 bases, with 11 bases between them. Per the germline V gene, CDR1 is SGHRS and CDR2 is YFSETQ.